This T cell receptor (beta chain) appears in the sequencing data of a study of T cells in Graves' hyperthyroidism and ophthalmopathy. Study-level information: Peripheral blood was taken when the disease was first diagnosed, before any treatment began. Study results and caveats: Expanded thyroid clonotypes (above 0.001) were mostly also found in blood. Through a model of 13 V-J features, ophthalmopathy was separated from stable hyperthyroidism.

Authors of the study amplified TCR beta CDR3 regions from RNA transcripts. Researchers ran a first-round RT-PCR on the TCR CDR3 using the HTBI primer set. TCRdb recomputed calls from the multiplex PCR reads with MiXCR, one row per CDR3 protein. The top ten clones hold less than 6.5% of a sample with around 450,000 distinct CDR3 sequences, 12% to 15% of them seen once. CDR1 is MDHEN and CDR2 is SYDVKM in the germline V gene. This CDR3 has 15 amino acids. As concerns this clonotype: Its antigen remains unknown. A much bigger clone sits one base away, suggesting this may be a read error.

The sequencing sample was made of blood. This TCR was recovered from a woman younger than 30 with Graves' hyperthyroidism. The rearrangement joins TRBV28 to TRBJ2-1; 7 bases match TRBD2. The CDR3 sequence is CASGLGGSVINEQFF. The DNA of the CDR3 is TGTGCCAGCGGTTTGGGGGGGAGCGTCATCAATGAGCAGTTCTTC.